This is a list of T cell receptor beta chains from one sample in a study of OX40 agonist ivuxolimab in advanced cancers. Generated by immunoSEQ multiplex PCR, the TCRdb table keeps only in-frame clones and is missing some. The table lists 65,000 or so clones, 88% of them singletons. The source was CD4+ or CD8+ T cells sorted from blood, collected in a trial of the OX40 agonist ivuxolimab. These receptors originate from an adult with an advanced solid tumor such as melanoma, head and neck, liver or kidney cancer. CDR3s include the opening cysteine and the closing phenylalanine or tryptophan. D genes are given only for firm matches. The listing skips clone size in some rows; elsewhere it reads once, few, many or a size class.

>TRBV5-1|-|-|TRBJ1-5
TGCGCCAGCAGCACAGGAGACGGAGCCAATCAGCCCCAGCATTTT
CASSTGDGANQPQHF
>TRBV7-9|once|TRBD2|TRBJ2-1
TGTGCCAGCAGCCACTCGGCCCGACTAGCGGGGGGCCACGGCCATGAGCAGTTCTTC
CASSHSARLAGGHGHEQFF
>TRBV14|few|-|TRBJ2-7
TGTGCCAGCAGCCAAGGAATAACAGGAGCCAGGACCTACGAGCAGTACTTC
CASSQGITGARTYEQYF
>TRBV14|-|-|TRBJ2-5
TGTGCCAGCAGCCAGGCCGACATCCAAGAGACCCAGTACTTC
CASSQADIQETQYF
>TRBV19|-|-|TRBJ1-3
TGTGCCAGTAGTATAGATCGAGGACAGACTGGAAACACCATATATTTT
CASSIDRGQTGNTIYF
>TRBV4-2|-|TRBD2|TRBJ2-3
TGTGCCAGCAGCCAAGAGGGGACGGCTAGCGGGAGGAGCACAGATACGCAGTATTTT
CASSQEGTASGRSTDTQYF
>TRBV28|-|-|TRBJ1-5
TGTGCCAGCACCCCCCGGCGCGGAAAAAATCAGCCCCAGCATTTT
CASTPRRGKNQPQHF
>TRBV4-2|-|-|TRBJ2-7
TGTGCCAGCAGCTTCAGGCAGAGCTCCTACGAGCAGTACTTC
CASSFRQSSYEQYF
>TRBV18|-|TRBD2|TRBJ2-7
TGTGCCAGCCAGGAACGGGGGGGCCTCCCCTACGAGCAGTACTTC
CASQERGGLPYEQYF
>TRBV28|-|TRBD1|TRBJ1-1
TGTGCCAGCGGAAAGACAGGGCTTGAAGCTTTCTTT
CASGKTGLEAFF
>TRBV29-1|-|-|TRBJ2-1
TGCAGCGTCGACCCGGGGCTCAATGAGCAGTTCTTC
CSVDPGLNEQFF
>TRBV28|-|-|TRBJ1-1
TGTGCCAGCAGTCTCTCCGTGGTGGGGAACACTGAAGCTTTCTTT
CASSLSVVGNTEAFF
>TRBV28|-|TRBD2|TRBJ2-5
TGTGCCAGCAGTCCCGGACTAGCGGGAATAGAGACCCAGTACTTC
CASSPGLAGIETQYF
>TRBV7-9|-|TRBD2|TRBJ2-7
TGTGCCAGCAACGGGGGGGGCCCCTACGAGCAGTACTTC
CASNGGGPYEQYF
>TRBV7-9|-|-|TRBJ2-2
TGTGCCAGCAGCTTAAAAGGGTTAGCGAGACCCACCGGGGAGCTGTTTTTT
CASSLKGLARPTGELFF
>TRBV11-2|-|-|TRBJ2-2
TGTGCCAGCAGCTCCCAGGGAACCGGGACTGCGGGGTTGTTTTTT
CASSSQGTGTAGLFF
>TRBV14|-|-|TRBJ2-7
TGTGCCAGCAGCCCCGGGACCTACTCCTACGAGCAGTACTTC
CASSPGTYSYEQYF
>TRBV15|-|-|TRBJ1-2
TGTGCCACCAGCAGAGATCGGAGGGAGTACACCTTC
CATSRDRREYTF
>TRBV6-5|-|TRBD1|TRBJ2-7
TGTGCCAGCAGTTACGCGGGACAGGGTATAGACGAGCAGTACTTC
CASSYAGQGIDEQYF
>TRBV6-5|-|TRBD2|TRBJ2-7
TGTGCCAGCAGTTCCGGAACTAGCGGGAGTGTTAACGAGCAGTACTTC
CASSSGTSGSVNEQYF
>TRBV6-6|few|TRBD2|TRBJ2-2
TGTGCCAGCCGTCAGGCGGGAGATTCGAACACCGGGGAGCTGTTTTTT
CASRQAGDSNTGELFF
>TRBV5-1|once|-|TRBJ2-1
TGCGCCAGCAGCTCGGGAGTTGGGGGTCCCTACAATGAGCAGTTCTTC
CASSSGVGGPYNEQFF